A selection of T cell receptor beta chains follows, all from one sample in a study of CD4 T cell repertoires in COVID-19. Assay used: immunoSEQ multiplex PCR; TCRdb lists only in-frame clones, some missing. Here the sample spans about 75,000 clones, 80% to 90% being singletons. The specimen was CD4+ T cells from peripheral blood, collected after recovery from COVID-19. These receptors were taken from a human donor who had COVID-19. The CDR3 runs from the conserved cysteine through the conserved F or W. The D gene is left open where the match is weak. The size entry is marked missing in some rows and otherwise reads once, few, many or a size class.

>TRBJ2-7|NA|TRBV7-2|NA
TGTGCCAGCAGCTTTTCTTCGACGAGAGGGTTCGACGAGCAGTACTTC
CASSFSSTRGFDEQYF
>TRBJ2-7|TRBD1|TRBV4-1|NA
TGCGCCAGCAGCCAAGATCTAAGGGACAGGGGGAACAAAGGGTCCTACGAGCAGTACTTC
CASSQDLRDRGNKGSYEQYF
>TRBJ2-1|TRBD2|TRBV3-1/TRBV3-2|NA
TGTGCCAGCAGCCAAGCAATAGCGGGGGTAGGGAATGAGCAGTTCTTC
CASSQAIAGVGNEQFF
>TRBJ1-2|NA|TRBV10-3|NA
TGTGCCATGGGAGGGGGCTATGGCTACACCTTC
CAMGGGYGYTF
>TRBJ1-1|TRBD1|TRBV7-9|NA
TGTGCCAGCAGCTTATCGACAGGGGGCACTGAAGCTTTCTTT
CASSLSTGGTEAFF
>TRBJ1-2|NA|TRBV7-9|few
TGTGCCAGCAGCTTATCAGGAACTAACTATGGCTACACCTTC
CASSLSGTNYGYTF
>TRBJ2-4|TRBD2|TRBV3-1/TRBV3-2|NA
TGTGCCAGCAGCCAAGAAAGGTATGGGCAGGCTAGCGGGAGAAACCTACTAGCCAAAAACATTCAGTACTTC
CASSQERYGQASGRNLLAKNIQYF
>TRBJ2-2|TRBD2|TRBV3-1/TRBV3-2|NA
TGTGCCAGCAGCCAAGTTACTAGCGCGCCTGGCGCCGGGGAGCTGTTTTTT
CASSQVTSAPGAGELFF
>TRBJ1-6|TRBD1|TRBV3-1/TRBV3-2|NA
TGTGCCAGCAGCTCCGACAGGGCGAGGGGGACCCTCCACTTT
CASSSDRARGTLHF
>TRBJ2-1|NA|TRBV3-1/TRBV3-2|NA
TGTGCCAGCAGCCAAGGTCTGGGGTTTGAGCAGTTCTTC
CASSQGLGFEQFF
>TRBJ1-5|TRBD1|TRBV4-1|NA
TGCGCCAGCAGCCAAGATCATGGGGACAGAGATAATCAGCCCCAGCATTTT
CASSQDHGDRDNQPQHF
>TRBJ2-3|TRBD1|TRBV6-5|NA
TGTGCCAGCAAGGACAGGGTTGGAACAGATACGCAGTATTTT
CASKDRVGTDTQYF
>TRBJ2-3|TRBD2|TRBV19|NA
TGTGCCAGTAGTATAGCTGGGACTAGCGGCGCACGGGACGGTACGCAGTATTTT
CASSIAGTSGARDGTQYF
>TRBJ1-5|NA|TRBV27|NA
TGTGCCAGCAGTTTATTTGGGCAGGGCCAGCCCCAGCATTTT
CASSLFGQGQPQHF
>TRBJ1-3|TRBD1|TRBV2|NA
TGTGCCAGCAGGGAGGACAGGGGAAACACCATATATTTT
CASREDRGNTIYF
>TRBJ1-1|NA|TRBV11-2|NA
TGTGCCAGCAGCATCTCCAGGGAAACTGAAGCTTTCTTT
CASSISRETEAFF
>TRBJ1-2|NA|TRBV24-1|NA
TGTGCCACCATTTTTCAGGGCCCTAACTATGGCTACACCTTC
CATIFQGPNYGYTF
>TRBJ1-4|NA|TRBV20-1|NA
TGCAGTGCTAGTGACCTGCCGGGACTGTTTTTT
CSASDLPGLFF
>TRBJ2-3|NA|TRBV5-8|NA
TGTGCCAGCAGGGGAGCGATAATGGGCACAGATACGCAGTATTTT
CASRGAIMGTDTQYF
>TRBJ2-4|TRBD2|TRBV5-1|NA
TGCGCCAGCAGTTCTACTAGCGGGGGGAAAAACATTCAGTACTTC
CASSSTSGGKNIQYF
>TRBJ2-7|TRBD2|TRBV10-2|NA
TGCGCCAGCAGTGAATTAGGTGGGGGGAGGGCCTACGAGCAGTACTTC
CASSELGGGRAYEQYF
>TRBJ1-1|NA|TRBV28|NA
TGTGCCAGCAGTTTGTCCACTGAAGCTTTCTTT
CASSLSTEAFF
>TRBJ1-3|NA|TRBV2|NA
TGTGCCAGCAGTAACGAAACCCGACGGCACTCTGGAAACACCATATATTTT
CASSNETRRHSGNTIYF
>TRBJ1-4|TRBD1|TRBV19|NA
TGTGCCAGTAGTTCAGGAGGACAGGTGATGTCGGAAAAACTGTTTTTT
CASSSGGQVMSEKLFF
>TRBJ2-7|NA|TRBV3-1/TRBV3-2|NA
TGTGCCAGCAGCCAACGAGGGGTAGGGCTCGGGAGTGAGCAGTACTTC
CASSQRGVGLGSEQYF
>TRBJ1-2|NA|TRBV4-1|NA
TGCGCCAGCAGCCAAGATAGCAGGTCGGTCTATGGCTACACCTTC
CASSQDSRSVYGYTF
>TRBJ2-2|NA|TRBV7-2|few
TGTGCCAGCAGCTTAGGGGATCAGGCCCGGTTTTTT
CASSLGDQARFF
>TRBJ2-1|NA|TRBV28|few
TGTGCCAGCAGTACAGCAGGGTTTGGTGAGCAGTTCTTC
CASSTAGFGEQFF
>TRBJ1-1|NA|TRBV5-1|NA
TGCGCCAGCAGTCCTGGGGTGGGCCGACCCACTGAAGCTTTCTTT
CASSPGVGRPTEAFF
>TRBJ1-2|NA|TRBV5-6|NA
TGTGCCAGCAGCTGGGACCGCGAGGGCTATGGCTACACCTTC
CASSWDREGYGYTF
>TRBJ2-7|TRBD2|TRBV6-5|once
TGTGCCAGCTCGCCCTGGGGGAGGGCGGTCTACGAGCAGTACTTC
CASSPWGRAVYEQYF
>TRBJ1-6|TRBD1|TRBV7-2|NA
TGTGCCAGCAGGTCTACAGGGGCCCCTAATTCACCCCTCCACTTT
CASRSTGAPNSPLHF
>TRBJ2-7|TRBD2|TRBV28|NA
TGTGCCAGCAGTTTTGTGGGTGTTTACTCCTGGGGGGGCGAGCAGTACTTC
CASSFVGVYSWGGEQYF
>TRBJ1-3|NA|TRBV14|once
TGTGCCAGCAGCCCGAACCGAAACACCATATATTTT
CASSPNRNTIYF
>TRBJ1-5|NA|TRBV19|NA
TGTGCCAGTAGTAGGCGAGGAGGGGATGGCAATCAGCCCCAGCATTTT
CASSRRGGDGNQPQHF